The 26 T cell receptor beta chains below were found in one sample sequenced in a study of OX40 agonist ivuxolimab in advanced cancers. Produced via immunoSEQ multiplex PCR; TCRdb's table is partial and in-frame only. The sample records about 19,000 clones, 73% being singletons. Sequencing was performed on CD4+ or CD8+ T cells sorted from blood, taken in a trial of the OX40 agonist ivuxolimab. Source of these receptors: an adult with an advanced solid tumor such as melanoma, head and neck, liver or kidney cancer.

The V call is TRBV7-9, the J call TRBJ2-7; 7 nucleotides line up with TRBD2. The germline V gene has CDR1 SEHNR and CDR2 FQNEAQ (reference sequence). The ends lost 6 bases at V and 1 base at J; junction bases unmatched: 3. This CDR3 has 13 residues. This CDR3 is CASSSGFSYEQYF. Here the CDR3 DNA reads TGTGCCAGCAGTAGCGGGTTTTCCTACGAGCAGTACTTC.

The rearrangement uses TRBV19 and TRBJ2-1; the match to TRBD2 covers 14 bases. Germline CDR1 is LNHDA and CDR2 is SQIVND (reference sequence). The CDR3 runs to 16 residues. Unmatched junction bases numbered 10, after V lost 7 bases and J lost 8 bases. This chain's CDR3 is CASTSRTSGGTDEQFF. The CDR3 nucleotides read TGTGCCAGTACCTCACGGACTAGCGGGGGGACCGATGAGCAGTTCTTC.

This clone was observed once. The chain joins TRBV6-6 to TRBJ1-1, with 7 bases aligning to TRBD1. The ends lost 6 bases at V and 4 bases at J; junction bases unmatched: 8. CDR1 and CDR2 from the germline V gene are MNHNY and SVGAGI (reference sequence). CDR3 length: 14 amino acids. The CDR3 region is CASRPGTEGTEAFF. The DNA for the CDR3 is TGTGCCAGCAGGCCCGGGACAGAAGGCACTGAAGCTTTCTTT.

V is TRBV28 and J is TRBJ2-7, with TRBD2 identical over 11 bases. The CDR3 sequence is 16 residues long. Germline V gene data show CDR1 as MDHEN and CDR2 as SYDVKM. V shed 2 bases, J shed 6 bases, and the junction held 9 bases outside the gene matches. The CDR3 loop reads CASSLQLAGEDGEQYF. CDR3 coding DNA: TGTGCCAGCAGTTTACAACTAGCGGGAGAGGATGGCGAGCAGTACTTC.

This clone was detected a few times. This chain connects TRBV2 to TRBJ2-1; 11 bases align to TRBD2. With V trimmed by 4 bases and J by 7 bases, 9 bases remained unmatched. In germline, CDR1 is SNHLY, CDR2 FYNNEI. This CDR3 has 16 residues. CDR3 amino acids: CASSGVTSGSLNEQFF. CDR3 DNA: TGTGCCAGCAGTGGGGTAACTAGCGGGAGTTTAAATGAGCAGTTCTTC. The variable domain in full, completed from reference TRBV2 and TRBJ2-1, reads EPEVTQTPSHQVTQMGQEVILRCVPISNHLYFYWYRQILGQKVEFLVSFYNNEISEKSEIFDDQFSVERPDGSNFTLKIRSTKLEDSAMYFCASSGVTSGSLNEQFFGPGTRLTVL.

CDR3 nucleotides: TGTGCCAGCAGTGCCTCCAGGTCGGGGGGCCATCAGCCCCAGCATTTT. It codes for CASSASRSGGHQPQHF. The chain carries TRBV27 and TRBJ1-5, with D possibly matching TRBD1 (6 bases). Trimming removed 5 bases at V and 5 bases at J, with 19 bases between. Germline CDR1 is MNHEY and CDR2 is SMNVEV (reference sequence). The length of the CDR3 is 16 residues.

This clone appeared a few times. The chain couples TRBV5-4 to TRBJ2-7; no clear D gene. V lost 4 bases to trimming and J lost 4 bases, with 12 bases between them. CDR1 is SGHNT, CDR2 YYREEE, per germline (reference sequence). The CDR3 has 13 residues. CDR3 in amino acids: CASSLKGHYEQYF. CDR3 coding DNA: TGTGCCAGCAGCCTCAAGGGCCATTACGAGCAGTACTTC.

V and J are TRBV4-1 and TRBJ2-1, with TRBD2 matching 15 bases. Trimming cost V 4 bases and J 8 bases; bases outside gene matches: 9. The CDR3 length is 17 residues. Germline CDR1 is MGHRA and CDR2 is YSYEKL. CDR3 in DNA: TGCGCCAGCAGCCCAGGACTAGCGGGAGGGGAGGGGCATGAGCAGTTCTTC. Translating gives CASSPGLAGGEGHEQFF.

The V call is TRBV11-2, the J call TRBJ2-7; 7 bases fit TRBD2. The J segment lost 2 bases and the V segment lost 3 bases, leaving 7 bases of the junction unmatched. The CDR3 sequence is 15 residues long. Per germline, CDR1 SGHAT and CDR2 FQNNGV. CDR3 residues: CASSFGGDGTYEQYF. The CDR3 coding sequence is TGTGCCAGCAGCTTTGGGGGGGACGGAACCTACGAGCAGTACTTC. The whole variable domain, remainder taken from reference TRBV11-2 and TRBJ2-7, is EAGVAQSPRYKIIEKRQSVAFWCNPISGHATLYWYQQILGQGPKLLIQFQNNGVVDDSQLPKDRFSAERLKGVDSTLKIQPAKLEDSAVYLCASSFGGDGTYEQYFGPGTRLTVT.

This clone ranks as medium-sized (0.01 to 0.1%). The chain joins TRBV19 to TRBJ2-2; TRBD1 aligns across 10 bases. Trimming cost V 4 bases and J 2 bases; bases outside gene matches: 7. CDR3 length: 17 amino acids. Germline CDR1 and CDR2: LNHDA and SQIVND (reference sequence). The CDR3 is CASSKDRGFSNTGELFF. The CDR3 DNA reads TGTGCCAGTAGTAAGGACAGGGGGTTCTCCAACACCGGGGAGCTGTTTTTT.

As regards this clone: A far larger clone lies a single base away; this is likely a read error. This specimen includes other DNA sequences encoding the same CDR3. The chain recombines TRBV19 with TRBJ2-1; D ambiguous. Germline V gene sequence: CDR1 LNHDA, CDR2 SQIVND (reference sequence). The V gene lost 1 base and the J gene lost 5 bases, with 12 bases spanning the gap. The CDR3 is 15 residues long. CDR3 sequence: CASSIGPLEHNEQFF. CDR3 DNA sequence: TGTGCCAGTAGTATAGGCCCCCTAGAACACAATGAGCAGTTCTTC.

This clone was seen only once. The chain joins TRBV30 to TRBJ2-1; D remains unclear. V was shortened by 2 bases and J by 10 bases, with 12 bases between the two germline ends. The CDR3 consists of 12 residues. CDR1 GTSNPN and CDR2 SVGIG come from the germline V gene (reference sequence). CDR3 DNA: TGTGCCTGGAGTCCAACCAGTCGGGAGCAGTTCTTC. Translating it yields CAWSPTSREQFF.

This chain connects TRBV4-1 to TRBJ1-5; D gene unclear. Germline CDR1 and CDR2: MGHRA and YSYEKL. With 8 bases removed from V and 3 bases from J, the gap between germline ends came to 11 bases. The CDR3 length is 13 residues. CDR3 sequence reads: CASRGSYNQPQHF. The CDR3 DNA follows: TGCGCCAGCCGCGGGAGCTACAATCAGCCCCAGCATTTT.

The chain employs TRBV13 and TRBJ1-1; perhaps TRBD1 as D (6 bases). This CDR3 region has 13 residues. V was cut by 4 bases and J by 5 bases, with 11 bases left in between. CDR1 is PRHDT and CDR2 is FYEKMQ in the germline V gene (reference sequence). In nucleotides, the CDR3 is TGTGCCAGCAGCTGGACAGAACGAACTGAAGCTTTCTTT. Translated: CASSWTERTEAFF.

The V gene is TRBV18, the J gene TRBJ2-2, with D perhaps TRBD2 (6 bases). In germline, CDR1 is KGHSH, CDR2 LQKENI. The CDR3 covers 18 residues. Deletions cut 4 bases from V and 5 bases from J, with 23 bases between. The CDR3 reads CASSRGQPGLGRTGELFF. CDR3 coding DNA: TGTGCCAGCTCACGAGGACAACCGGGACTGGGAAGAACCGGGGAGCTGTTTTTT. The complete variable domain, with remaining parts taken from reference TRBV18 and TRBJ2-2, reads NAGVMQNPRHLVRRRGQEARLRCSPMKGHSHVYWYRQLPEEGLKFMVYLQKENIIDESGMPKERFSAEFPKEGPSILRIQQVVRGDSAAYFCASSRGQPGLGRTGELFFGEGSRLTVL.

The chain carries TRBV5-6 and TRBJ1-2; D gene ambiguous. In germline, CDR1 is SGHDT, CDR2 YYEEEE. This CDR3 comprises 16 residues. V lost 2 bases and J lost 4, with 18 bases in between. The chain's CDR3 is CASSFGGGEPIYGYTF. The DNA for the CDR3 is TGTGCCAGCAGCTTCGGAGGAGGCGAACCCATCTATGGCTACACCTTC.

The rearrangement links TRBV5-1 to TRBJ2-1; 7 nucleotides agree with TRBD2. The CDR3 has 13 amino acids. V gave up 2 bases and J gave up 5 bases; unmatched junction bases: 1. The germline V gene encodes CDR1 SGHRS and CDR2 YFSETQ. This CDR3 is CASSFTSDNEQFF. The CDR3 DNA is TGCGCCAGCAGCTTTACTAGCGACAATGAGCAGTTCTTC.

The DNA for the CDR3 is TGTGCCAGTAGTATTCGGGACAGGGTCAACGAGCAGTACTTC. Translation gives CASSIRDRVNEQYF. V and J are TRBV19 and TRBJ2-7; TRBD1 matches at 9 bases. The CDR3 runs to 14 residues. Germline CDR1 LNHDA, CDR2 SQIVND (reference sequence). J lost 5 bases, V lost 3 bases, and 5 bases had no gene match.

This clone is labeled as medium-sized (0.01 to 0.1%). The chain has TRBV7-2 and TRBJ2-1; possibly TRBD1 for D (6 bases). Germline CDR1 SGHTA, CDR2 FQGNSA. Trimming took off 4 bases at V and 4 bases at J, with 11 bases between the two ends. The CDR3 totals 14 residues. The DNA of the CDR3 is TGTGCCAGCAGCTATCCGCAGGGGTACAATGAGCAGTTCTTC. It codes for CASSYPQGYNEQFF.

The chain's CDR3 is CAGRLKRGDPTDTQYF. CDR3 DNA sequence: TGTGCCGGTAGACTGAAGCGGGGGGACCCCACAGATACGCAGTATTTT. The chain employs TRBV2 and TRBJ2-3; 9 bases align to TRBD2. Germline-derived CDR1 and CDR2 are SNHLY and FYNNEI. V lost 11 bases to trimming and J lost 2 bases; unmatched junction nucleotides: 14. This CDR3 contains 16 residues.

A few counts support this clone. The CDR3 loop reads CASSEWDDTDTQYF. CDR3 nucleotide sequence: TGTGCCAGCAGTGAATGGGACGACACAGATACGCAGTATTTT. The chain is built from TRBV2 and TRBJ2-3, with D perhaps being TRBD1 or TRBD2 (5 bases each). Trimming stripped 2 bases from V and 2 bases from J, with 8 bases between. The CDR3 spans 14 residues. The V gene's germline CDR1 is SNHLY and CDR2 FYNNEI. Full variable domain (remainder filled in from reference TRBV2 and TRBJ2-3): EPEVTQTPSHQVTQMGQEVILRCVPISNHLYFYWYRQILGQKVEFLVSFYNNEISEKSEIFDDQFSVERPDGSNFTLKIRSTKLEDSAMYFCASSEWDDTDTQYFGPGTRLTVL.

V usage is TRBV9 and J usage is TRBJ1-5; D is undetermined. In germline, CDR1 is SGDLS, CDR2 YYNGEE. The CDR3 extends over 14 amino acids. The V end was cut by 2 bases, the J end by 0 bases, with 6 bases between. Here the CDR3 reads CASSVHYSNQPQHF. The CDR3 DNA sequence: TGTGCCAGCAGCGTCCACTATAGCAATCAGCCCCAGCATTTT.

The chain recombines TRBV2 with TRBJ1-2; tentative D call: TRBD1 (5 bases). The V and J ends lost 3 bases and 7 bases respectively, with 12 bases between them. From germline, CDR1 is SNHLY and CDR2 FYNNEI. This CDR3 has 13 amino acids. In DNA form, the CDR3 reads TGTGCCAGCAGTGACTCCGGGGCCGCTGGCTACACCTTC. Translating gives CASSDSGAAGYTF.

This clone was counted only a few times. This chain joins TRBV5-1 and TRBJ2-7; D is possibly TRBD2 (5 bases). V gave up 2 bases and J gave up 0 bases, with 6 bases separating them. This CDR3 comprises 13 residues. In germline, CDR1 is SGHRS, CDR2 YFSETQ. The CDR3 DNA is TGCGCCAGCAGCTTTAGCGTCTCCTACGAGCAGTACTTC. This sequence encodes CASSFSVSYEQYF.

V gene TRBV19 combines with J gene TRBJ1-2, with no clear D. The CDR3 totals 12 residues. Germline loops: CDR1 LNHDA, CDR2 SQIVND (reference sequence). Trimming stripped 7 bases from V and 2 bases from J, with 8 bases between. CDR3 in amino acids: CASTAENYGYTF. As DNA, the CDR3 is TGTGCCAGTACCGCTGAGAACTATGGCTACACCTTC.

The rearrangement uses TRBV6-5 and TRBJ2-2, with 8 positions matching TRBD2. Germline CDR1 MNHEY, CDR2 SVGAGI. V gave up 4 bases and J gave up 1 base; unmatched junction bases: 2. The CDR3 totals 15 residues. The CDR3 sequence: CASSLLAVNTGELFF. CDR3 DNA sequence: TGTGCCAGCAGTTTACTAGCGGTGAACACCGGGGAGCTGTTTTTT.